The 27 T cell receptor beta chains below all came from one sample that was sequenced in a study of blood T cell repertoires in COVID-19. Data came from immunoSEQ multiplex PCR; TCRdb stores just in-frame clones and leaves some out. The profile shows about 200,000 clones, about 82% of them singletons. Sequencing input: peripheral blood. These receptors all come from a woman of 80 years or more with acute or convalescent COVID-19.

The chain carries TRBV11-2 and TRBJ1-1, with D hard to call. V was pared by 1 base and J by 4 bases, with 7 bases between. The germline CDR1 and CDR2 sequences are SGHAT and FQNNGV. The CDR3 has 13 amino acids. CDR3 protein: CASSLVIRTEAFF. CDR3 in DNA: TGTGCCAGCAGCTTAGTTATTCGCACTGAAGCTTTCTTT.

The sample holds one count of this clone. The genes are TRBV7-2 and TRBJ1-2, with 9 bases lining up with TRBD1. Germline lookup yields CDR1 SGHTA and CDR2 FQGNSA. This CDR3 is built from 15 residues. V lost 0 bases, J lost 7 bases, and 6 bases stayed unmatched. CDR3 protein: CASSLAGDRVVGYTF. The CDR3 bases are TGTGCCAGCAGCTTAGCGGGGGACAGGGTGGTTGGCTACACCTTC.

The CDR3: CASQTSGTQYEQYF. The CDR3 region has the DNA TGTGCCAGCCAAACTAGCGGAACTCAGTACGAGCAGTACTTC. The genes are TRBV28 and TRBJ2-7; 8 positions match TRBD2. CDR1 and CDR2 from the germline V gene are MDHEN and SYDVKM. V shed 8 bases and J 4 bases; nucleotides not matched to a gene: 10. CDR3 length equals 14 residues.

The chain carries TRBV7-2 and TRBJ1-6; the D is unclear. This CDR3 has 14 residues. V gave up 0 bases and J gave up 8 bases, with 8 bases separating them. Germline V gene sequence: CDR1 SGHTA, CDR2 FQGNSA. The CDR3: CASSLALIDSPLHF. In nucleotides, the CDR3 is TGTGCCAGCAGCTTAGCGCTAATTGATTCACCCCTCCACTTT. Based on the CDR3 plus reference TRBV7-2 and TRBJ1-6, the full variable domain is GAGVSQSPSNKVTEKGKDVELRCDPISGHTALYWYRQSLGQGLEFLIYFQGNSAPDKSGLPSDRFSAERTGGSVSTLTIQRTQQEDSAVYLCASSLALIDSPLHFGNGTRLTVT.

The V call is TRBV7-6, the J call TRBJ2-1; D remains ambiguous. This CDR3 has 14 residues. V shed 6 bases and J shed 8 bases, with 17 bases lying between them. CDR1 is SGHVS and CDR2 is FNYEAQ in the germline V gene. DNA of the CDR3: TGTGCCAGCAGATTCCAAGCTAGTTCCCATGAGCAGTTCTTC. It translates to CASRFQASSHEQFF.

The J gene is TRBJ2-3, the V gene TRBV7-6; TRBD2 matches at 10 bases. This CDR3 comprises 16 residues. Germline V gene lookup returns CDR1 SGHVS and CDR2 FNYEAQ. The ends lost 0 bases at V and 4 bases at J; junction bases unmatched: 4. This chain's CDR3 is CASSLAPSGGADTQYF. Here the CDR3 DNA reads TGTGCCAGCAGCTTAGCGCCCAGCGGGGGGGCAGATACGCAGTATTTT.

The CDR3 bases are TGTGCCAGTAAGATCTCGGGGGACAGCCCTGTTACTCAGTACTTC. Residues: CASKISGDSPVTQYF. This chain joins TRBV19 and TRBJ2-7; D perhaps matches TRBD1 (7 bases). The length of the CDR3 is 15 residues. V shed 7 bases and J shed 10 bases, with 26 bases lying between them. The germline CDR1 and CDR2 sequences are LNHDA and SQIVND (reference sequence).

This chain uses TRBV2 with TRBJ2-7; tentatively, D is TRBD2 (5 bases). The CDR3 spans 16 residues. CDR1 SNHLY and CDR2 FYNNEI come from the germline V gene. Trimming shortened V by 3 bases and J by 5 bases, and 20 bases separated the two germline ends. CDR3 protein: CASSDVTLAGTDEQYF. For the CDR3, the DNA is TGTGCCAGCAGTGACGTCACGCTAGCCGGAACGGACGAGCAGTACTTC.

The V call is TRBV28, the J call TRBJ2-7, with TRBD2 as a possible D gene (5 bases). CDR1 is MDHEN, CDR2 SYDVKM, per germline. V was pared by 3 bases and J by 0 bases, with 12 bases between. This CDR3 comprises 15 residues. CDR3 sequence (DNA): TGTGCCAGCAGTTTCGAGGGAAGGAGCTCCTACGAGCAGTACTTC. Amino acids: CASSFEGRSSYEQYF.

This chain uses TRBV4-3 with TRBJ1-3, with D possibly TRBD1 on 6 matching bases. Germline CDR1 LGHNA, CDR2 YSLEER. V was cut by 2 bases and J by 9 bases, with 14 bases left in between. This CDR3 contains 14 residues. CDR3 loop: CASSQPIQGSTIYF. In nucleotides, the CDR3 is TGCGCCAGCAGCCAACCCATACAGGGCTCCACCATATATTTT.

The V gene is TRBV7-3, the J gene TRBJ2-6; D might be TRBD2 (6 bases). This CDR3 is 16 amino acids long. Germline lookup yields CDR1 SGHTA and CDR2 FQGTGA. V lost 5 bases and J lost 0, with 11 bases in between. The chain's CDR3 is CASSLGGISGANVLTF. In DNA form, the CDR3 reads TGTGCCAGCAGCCTGGGGGGTATCTCTGGGGCCAACGTCCTGACTTTC.

V and J are TRBV7-9 and TRBJ2-4, with TRBD1 matching 9 bases. The CDR3 length is 14 residues. V lost 1 base to trimming and J lost 8 bases; unmatched junction nucleotides: 3. Germline CDR1 is SEHNR and CDR2 is FQNEAQ (reference sequence). The CDR3 loop is CASSLGTGEYIQYF. The CDR3 coding sequence is TGTGCCAGCAGCTTAGGGACAGGGGAGTACATTCAGTACTTC.

The V call is TRBV9, the J call TRBJ1-6; no reliable D call. The CDR3 runs 14 residues. V was shortened by 0 bases and J by 6 bases, with 7 bases between the two germline ends. CDR1 SGDLS and CDR2 YYNGEE come from the germline V gene. This CDR3 reads CASSVVGVNSPLHF. CDR3 sequence (DNA): TGTGCCAGCAGCGTAGTCGGGGTTAATTCACCCCTCCACTTT.

J is TRBJ2-3 and V is TRBV11-3; 7 bases agree with TRBD1. The CDR3 totals 16 residues. Germline V gene lookup returns CDR1 SGHNT and CDR2 YENEEA. V trimming: 1 base; J trimming: 8 bases; junction bases outside the gene matches: 12. CDR3 sequence reads: CASSLGGDSSLGTQYF. As DNA, the CDR3 is TGTGCCAGCAGCTTAGGTGGGGACAGCTCGCTTGGTACGCAGTATTTT.

The chain recombines TRBV3-1 (or the pseudogene TRBV3-2) with TRBJ2-3, with D tentatively TRBD2 (5 bases). Trimming shortened V by 2 bases and J by 4 bases, and 10 bases separated the two germline ends. Germline V gene lookup returns CDR1 LGHDT and CDR2 YNNKEL (reference sequence). CDR3 size: 14 residues. CDR3 residues: CASSQLRASDTQYF. DNA for the CDR3: TGTGCCAGCAGCCAATTGCGGGCTTCAGATACGCAGTATTTT.

The CDR3 DNA reads as TGTGCCAGCAGCTTGAGGGGGGGCTTCACTAACTATGGCTACACCTTC. Translated, it gives CASSLRGGFTNYGYTF. The chain recombines TRBV5-6 with TRBJ1-2, with D perhaps TRBD1 (6 bases). The CDR3 consists of 16 residues. Per germline, CDR1 SGHDT and CDR2 YYEEEE. Trimming took off 1 base at V and 0 bases at J, with 13 bases between the two ends.

V and J are TRBV28 and TRBJ1-1; 9 nucleotides match TRBD1. The ends lost 6 bases at V and 2 bases at J; junction bases unmatched: 4. The CDR3 loop spans 14 amino acids. The germline V gene encodes CDR1 MDHEN and CDR2 SYDVKM. The chain's CDR3 is CASRATGGNTEAFF. CDR3 nucleotide sequence: TGTGCCAGCAGGGCGACAGGGGGAAACACTGAAGCTTTCTTT.

The table lists this clone with a count of one. V gene TRBV3-1 (or the pseudogene TRBV3-2) combines with J gene TRBJ1-1, with 7 bases matching TRBD1. The length of the CDR3 is 14 residues. The J segment lost 4 bases and the V segment lost 3 bases, leaving 5 bases of the junction unmatched. The V gene's germline CDR1 is LGHDT and CDR2 YNNKEL (reference sequence). CDR3 sequence (DNA): TGTGCCAGCAGCCAGGGGGCAGGGGGCACTGAAGCTTTCTTT. The encoded protein is CASSQGAGGTEAFF.

This clone occurred a few times. The CDR3 DNA follows: TGTGCCAGCAGCGCTGAAGTATCGGCTGAAGCTTTCTTT. Its translation: CASSAEVSAEAFF. J is TRBJ1-1 and V is TRBV9; D not resolved. This CDR3 region has 13 residues. Germline V gene data show CDR1 as SGDLS and CDR2 as YYNGEE. V gave up 3 bases and J gave up 6 bases, with 12 bases separating them.

V and J are TRBV7-9 and TRBJ1-3; a possible D gene is TRBD1 (6 bases). Between the trimmed V and J ends, which lost 6 bases and 8 bases, there was a span of 23 bases. The germline V gene has CDR1 SEHNR and CDR2 FQNEAQ (reference sequence). The CDR3 runs to 16 residues. The CDR3 sequence: CASSTTATGYRDTIYF. The CDR3 DNA is TGTGCCAGCAGTACGACAGCAACAGGGTATCGGGACACCATATATTTT. The variable domain in full, completed from reference TRBV7-9 and TRBJ1-3, reads DTGVSQNPRHKITKRGQNVTFRCDPISEHNRLYWYRQTLGQGPEFLTYFQNEAQLEKSRLLSDRFSAERPKGSFSTLEIQRTEQGDSAMYLCASSTTATGYRDTIYFGEGSWLTVV.

In its sample, this clone was seen once. This chain uses TRBV6-2 or TRBV6-3 with TRBJ2-7; tentatively, D is TRBD2 (7 bases). Germline-derived CDR1 and CDR2 are MNHEY and SVGEGT. The CDR3 sequence is 15 residues long. Between the trimmed V and J ends, which lost 1 base and 6 bases, there was a span of 16 bases. CDR3 loop: CASSYWPNGGREQYF. In DNA, the CDR3 is TGTGCCAGCAGTTACTGGCCTAACGGGGGGCGCGAGCAGTACTTC.

This chain connects TRBV18 to TRBJ2-3; 10 positions match TRBD2. In germline, CDR1 is KGHSH, CDR2 LQKENI. The ends lost 6 bases at V and 4 bases at J; junction bases unmatched: 10. This CDR3 has 16 amino acids. CDR3 in DNA: TGTGCCAGCTCGCGAGTGAGCGGGGGGGCCGCAGATACGCAGTATTTT. Its translation: CASSRVSGGAADTQYF.

The genes are TRBV5-1 and TRBJ2-1, with D possibly being TRBD2 (6 bases). The CDR3 totals 14 residues. Trimming left V 5 bases short and J 4 bases short, with 13 bases between. Germline CDR1 reads SGHRS; CDR2 reads YFSETQ. This CDR3 reads CASSPGLDYNEQFF. The CDR3 nucleotides read TGCGCCAGCAGTCCGGGACTGGATTACAATGAGCAGTTCTTC.

The genes are TRBV7-2 and TRBJ2-1; D not resolved. The germline V gene encodes CDR1 SGHTA and CDR2 FQGNSA. This CDR3 is built from 11 residues. V was shortened by 5 bases and J by 10 bases, with 9 bases between the two germline ends. The CDR3 nucleotides read TGTGCCAGCAGCGACATCACAGAGCAGTTCTTC. Translating it yields CASSDITEQFF. Together with reference TRBV7-2 and TRBJ2-1, the CDR3 gives the full variable domain: GAGVSQSPSNKVTEKGKDVELRCDPISGHTALYWYRQSLGQGLEFLIYFQGNSAPDKSGLPSDRFSAERTGGSVSTLTIQRTQQEDSAVYLCASSDITEQFFGPGTRLTVL.

The chain recombines TRBV11-3 with TRBJ2-2; D gene uncertain. V lost 3 bases to trimming and J lost 8 bases, with 10 bases between them. Germline-derived CDR1 and CDR2 are SGHNT and YENEEA. The CDR3 totals 13 residues. The CDR3 loop is CASSLNSVGELFF. DNA of the CDR3: TGTGCCAGCAGCTTGAATTCGGTAGGGGAGCTGTTTTTT. The whole variable domain, remainder taken from reference TRBV11-3 and TRBJ2-2, is EAGVVQSPRYKIIEKKQPVAFWCNPISGHNTLYWYLQNLGQGPELLIRYENEEAVDDSQLPKDRFSAERLKGVDSTLKIQPAELGDSAVYLCASSLNSVGELFFGEGSRLTVL.

This clone has more than one count but fewer than ten. The genes are TRBV9 and TRBJ1-2, with D tentatively TRBD1 (6 bases). Looked up from germline, CDR1 is SGDLS and CDR2 is YYNGEE. Trimming left V 4 bases short and J 8 bases short, with 18 bases between. This CDR3 comprises 14 residues. CDR3 sequence: CASSPLWGGQGYTF. CDR3 sequence (DNA): TGTGCCAGCAGCCCGCTATGGGGGGGGCAAGGCTACACCTTC.

The genes are TRBV29-1 and TRBJ2-1; the match to TRBD2 covers 11 bases. Per germline, CDR1 SQVTM and CDR2 ANQGSEA. This CDR3 spans 15 amino acids. Trimming removed 3 bases from V and 12 bases from J; junction bases left unmatched: 13. The CDR3 loop is CSVESLAGGPLGQFF. The CDR3, as DNA: TGCAGCGTTGAGAGTCTAGCGGGAGGACCGTTGGGGCAGTTCTTC.